Listed below are T cell receptor beta chains from one sample, sequenced in a study of shared clonotypes between healthy human individuals. Profiled with immunoSEQ multiplex PCR; TCRdb holds only in-frame clones, not every one. The table has 900,000 to 1,200,000 clones, more than 75% seen once; the top ten hold 0.5% to 0.65%. The sequencing input was memory CD4+ T cells from PBMCs. The receptors were sampled from a man aged 18 to 30 in good health. Some clones in this sample may be carry-over from other donors' samples. Both conserved end residues are part of each CDR3. The order of the fields is V gene, J gene, D gene, clone size, CDR3 DNA, CDR3 protein. D genes are given only for firm matches. Where a row states a size, it is once, few, many or the class of an expanded clone; other rows omit it.

TRBV6-5,TRBJ2-1,TRBD2,many,TGTGCCAGCAGTTACAGGCGGGAGGTTCCCAATGAGCAGTTCTTC,CASSYRREVPNEQFF
TRBV11-2,TRBJ1-1,.,few,TGTGCCAGCAGCGGGGGACTCATGAACACTGAAGCTTTCTTT,CASSGGLMNTEAFF
TRBV7-7,TRBJ2-2,TRBD2,.,TGTGCCAGCAGCCTCCTAGCGGGAGACACCGGGGAGCTGTTTTTT,CASSLLAGDTGELFF
TRBV7-8,TRBJ2-7,TRBD1,.,TGTGCCAGCAGCTTCAACTCGCCGACAGGGGCCCCCTACGAGCAGTACTTC,CASSFNSPTGAPYEQYF
TRBV6-5,TRBJ2-7,.,.,TGTGCCAGCAGTTACACCATCTCCTACGAGCAGTACTTC,CASSYTISYEQYF
TRBV5-1,TRBJ2-7,TRBD1,.,TGCGCCAGCAGCCTCCGGGACAGGGGTTTTCACGAGCAGTACTTC,CASSLRDRGFHEQYF
TRBV18,TRBJ2-3,TRBD1,.,TGTGCCAGCTCACTTGGACAGGCCGGCCTCACAGATACGCAGTATTTT,CASSLGQAGLTDTQYF
TRBV9,TRBJ2-3,.,few,TGTGCCAGCAGCGTAGTTACAGATACGCAGTATTTT,CASSVVTDTQYF
TRBV5-1,TRBJ1-1,TRBD1,.,TGCGCCAGCAGCAGATCCGGGACAGGGACAGTGAACACTGAAGCTTTCTTT,CASSRSGTGTVNTEAFF
TRBV4-2,TRBJ1-4,.,.,TGTGCCAGCAGCCAAGCCCCCCAGGGGTTGGGTGAAAAACTGTTTTTT,CASSQAPQGLGEKLFF
TRBV6-5,TRBJ2-3,.,.,TGTGCCAGCAGCCTCCGGGGTGATACAGATACGCAGTATTTT,CASSLRGDTDTQYF
TRBV7-9,TRBJ2-2,.,.,TGTGCCAGCCAAACCGGGTCCCTGAACACCGGGGAGCTGTTTTTT,CASQTGSLNTGELFF
TRBV10-3,TRBJ2-7,.,.,TGTGCCATCAGTGAGTCGACTGACGGCTCCTACGAGCAGTACTTC,CAISESTDGSYEQYF
TRBV6-4,TRBJ1-5,TRBD1,.,TGTGCCAGCAGAGTACAGGGGGTGATGAGCAATCAGCCCCAGCATTTT,CASRVQGVMSNQPQHF
TRBV2,TRBJ2-7,.,once,TGTGCCAGCAGTGAATCCAGGGAACGGAACGAGCAGTACTTC,CASSESRERNEQYF
TRBV11-2,TRBJ2-7,.,.,TGTGCCAGCAGCCCCCTGGACAGAAAATCATACAGACCCTACGAGCAGTACTTC,CASSPLDRKSYRPYEQYF
TRBV4-3,TRBJ2-7,TRBD2,.,TGCGCCAGCAGCCGGGGACTAGCGGGAGATGCGTCCTACGAGCAGTACTTC,CASSRGLAGDASYEQYF
TRBV2,TRBJ2-3,.,.,TGTGCCAGCAGTGACAAAACCAGCACAGATACGCAGTATTTT,CASSDKTSTDTQYF
TRBV6-6,TRBJ1-2,.,.,TGTGCCAGCAGCCAAACAAGGGGGGTAGACTATGGCTACACCTTC,CASSQTRGVDYGYTF
TRBV7-2,TRBJ2-3,TRBD2,few,TGTGCCAGCAGCTTGGGACTAGCGGGAGGTGTAGATACGCAGTATTTT,CASSLGLAGGVDTQYF
TRBV18,TRBJ1-1,TRBD1,.,TGTGCCAGCTCACCCTTAGACAGGGGGAACGCTGAAGCTTTCTTT,CASSPLDRGNAEAFF
TRBV7-9,TRBJ2-7,.,.,TGTGCCAGCAGCACAAACTCTAGGGACGGGGAGCAGTACTTC,CASSTNSRDGEQYF
TRBV27,TRBJ2-5,TRBD1,.,TGTGCCAGTCAGACCAGGGGGCGCCAAGAGACCCAGTACTTC,CASQTRGRQETQYF
TRBV7-9,TRBJ2-2,.,.,TGTGCCAGCACCCACCTAGGGGATTCGAACACCGGGGAGCTGTTTTTT,CASTHLGDSNTGELFF
TRBV5-1,TRBJ2-1,.,once,TGCGCCAGCAGCCGGGACAATCGGCCCTACAATGAGCAGTTCTTC,CASSRDNRPYNEQFF
TRBV5-1,TRBJ2-3,TRBD1,.,TGCGCCAGCAGCTCCGGACAGGGTGGGGTGGTTACGCAGTATTTT,CASSSGQGGVVTQYF
TRBV9,TRBJ1-1,.,.,TGTGCCAGCAGCGTAGGTCGTGCGGCTAGCTCAGGAGCTGAAGCTTTCTTT,CASSVGRAASSGAEAFF
TRBV4-2,TRBJ2-2,.,.,TGTGCCAGCAGCCAAGTCATCCAAACCTACACCGGGGAGCTGTTTTTT,CASSQVIQTYTGELFF
TRBV6-4,TRBJ2-7,.,.,TGTGCCAGCAGTGACCCCCTGACAGGATACGAGCAGTACTTC,CASSDPLTGYEQYF
TRBV5-4,TRBJ2-2,.,few,TGTGCCAGCAGCTTGGGAGGAACAGGGTACACCGGGGAGCTGTTTTTT,CASSLGGTGYTGELFF
TRBV7-3,TRBJ2-5,.,once,TGTGCCAGCAGCTTAATCCCAGAAGAGACCCAGTACTTC,CASSLIPEETQYF
TRBV9,TRBJ2-1,.,.,TGTGCCAGCAACCTCAGGGGGGCCCGCAATGAGCAGTTCTTC,CASNLRGARNEQFF
TRBV6-5,TRBJ1-5,TRBD1,.,TGTGCCAGCACCCTGGGACAGGGGACTCAGCCCCAGCATTTT,CASTLGQGTQPQHF
TRBV5-1,TRBJ2-7,TRBD2,.,TGCGCCAGCAGCTTTTTTGAAGGGACTAGTACCTACGAGCAGTACTTC,CASSFFEGTSTYEQYF
TRBV18,TRBJ1-5,.,few,TGTGCCAGCTCACCATGGACCTTGAGGGATCAGCCCCAGCATTTT,CASSPWTLRDQPQHF
TRBV7-2,TRBJ2-2,.,.,TGTGCCAGCAGCTTTTTTCTCGGGGAGCTGTTTTTT,CASSFFLGELFF
TRBV4-2,TRBJ2-1,TRBD2,.,TGTGCCAGCAGCCCCATCGGCAATAGCGGGAATGAGCAGTTCTTC,CASSPIGNSGNEQFF
TRBV5-6,TRBJ1-5,.,.,TGTGCCAGCAGCCAATACAGGGACGATCAGCCCCAGCATTTT,CASSQYRDDQPQHF
TRBV7-9,TRBJ2-1,TRBD2,once,TGTGCCAGCAGCCTAATGGCGGGAGTCCCTAAACTACACAATGAGCAGTTCTTC,CASSLMAGVPKLHNEQFF
TRBV10-3,TRBJ2-7,.,.,TGTGCCATCTCTAGAGTGGCGGTAACGAGCTCCTACGAGCAGTACTTC,CAISRVAVTSSYEQYF
TRBV7-8,TRBJ2-7,.,.,TGTGCCAGCAGCTTAGGGATTGACAGGTCCTCCTACGAGCAGTACTTC,CASSLGIDRSSYEQYF
TRBV29-1,TRBJ1-3,.,.,TGCAGCGTGGGGCCTAGCTCTGGAAACACCATATATTTT,CSVGPSSGNTIYF
TRBV28,TRBJ2-7,TRBD1,once,TGTGCCAGCACGACAGGGGGCGGTTTCAGGGAGCAGTACTTC,CASTTGGGFREQYF
TRBV28,TRBJ2-7,TRBD2,.,TGTGCCAGCAGTTTATCGGCTAGCGGGAGCCACGAGCAGTACTTC,CASSLSASGSHEQYF
TRBV10-3,TRBJ2-7,TRBD1,.,TGTGCCACGCAATCGACAGGGTCAAACGTTTACGAGCAGTACTTC,CATQSTGSNVYEQYF
TRBV28,TRBJ1-1,.,.,TGTGCCAGCATCCGGACGATGAACACTGAAGCTTTCTTT,CASIRTMNTEAFF